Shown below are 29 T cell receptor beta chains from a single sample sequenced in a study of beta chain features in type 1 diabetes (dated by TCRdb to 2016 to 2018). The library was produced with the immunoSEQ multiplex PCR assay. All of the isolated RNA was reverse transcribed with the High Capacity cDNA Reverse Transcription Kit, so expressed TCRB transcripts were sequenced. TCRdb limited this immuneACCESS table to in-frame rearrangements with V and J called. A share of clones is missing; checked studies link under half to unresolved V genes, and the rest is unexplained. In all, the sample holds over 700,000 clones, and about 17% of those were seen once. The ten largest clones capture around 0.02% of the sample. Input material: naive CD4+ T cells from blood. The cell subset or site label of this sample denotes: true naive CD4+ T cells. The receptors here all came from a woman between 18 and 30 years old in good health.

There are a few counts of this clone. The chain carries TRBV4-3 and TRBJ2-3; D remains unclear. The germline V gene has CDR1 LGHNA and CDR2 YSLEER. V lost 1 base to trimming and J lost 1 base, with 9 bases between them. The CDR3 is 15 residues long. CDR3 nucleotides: TGCGCCAGCAGCCAAGGGGTTAAGGGCACAGATACGCAGTATTTT. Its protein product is CASSQGVKGTDTQYF.

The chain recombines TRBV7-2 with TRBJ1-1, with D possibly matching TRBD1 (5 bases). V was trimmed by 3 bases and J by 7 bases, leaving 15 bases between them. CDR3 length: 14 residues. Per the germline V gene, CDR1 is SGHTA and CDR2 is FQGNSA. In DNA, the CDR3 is TGTGCCAGCAGCTTTTCAGACAGTAGCTTTGAAGCTTTCTTT. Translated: CASSFSDSSFEAFF.

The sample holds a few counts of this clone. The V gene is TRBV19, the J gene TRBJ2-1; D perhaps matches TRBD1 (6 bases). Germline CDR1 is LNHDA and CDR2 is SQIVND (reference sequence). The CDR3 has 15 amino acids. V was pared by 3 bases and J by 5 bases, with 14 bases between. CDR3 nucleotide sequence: TGTGCCAGTAGTATTGGGTCAGGGGCGAACAATGAGCAGTTCTTC. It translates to CASSIGSGANNEQFF.

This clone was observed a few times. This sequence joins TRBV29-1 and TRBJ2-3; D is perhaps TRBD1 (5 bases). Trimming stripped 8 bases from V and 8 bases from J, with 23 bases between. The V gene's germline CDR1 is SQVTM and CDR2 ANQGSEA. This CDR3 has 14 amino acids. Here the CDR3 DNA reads TGCAGCACCAGTGGGGTAGGGGCACAGAGTACGCAGTATTTT. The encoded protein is CSTSGVGAQSTQYF.

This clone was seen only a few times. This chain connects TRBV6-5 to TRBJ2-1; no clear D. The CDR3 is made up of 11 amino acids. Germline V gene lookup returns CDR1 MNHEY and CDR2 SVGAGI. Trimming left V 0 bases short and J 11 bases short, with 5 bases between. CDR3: CASSYSRQQFF. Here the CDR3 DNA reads TGTGCCAGCAGTTACTCAAGACAGCAGTTCTTC.

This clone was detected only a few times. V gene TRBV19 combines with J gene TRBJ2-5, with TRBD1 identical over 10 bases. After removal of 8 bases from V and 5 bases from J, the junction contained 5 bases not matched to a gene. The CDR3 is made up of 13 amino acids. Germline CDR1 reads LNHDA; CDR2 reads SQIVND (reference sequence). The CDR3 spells CASGGQGMETQYF. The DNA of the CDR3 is TGTGCCAGTGGGGGACAGGGGATGGAGACCCAGTACTTC. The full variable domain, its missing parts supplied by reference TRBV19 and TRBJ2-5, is DGGITQSPKYLFRKEGQNVTLSCEQNLNHDAMYWYRQDPGQGLRLIYYSQIVNDFQKGDIAEGYSVSREKKESFPLTVTSAQKNPTAFYLCASGGQGMETQYFGPGTRLLVL.

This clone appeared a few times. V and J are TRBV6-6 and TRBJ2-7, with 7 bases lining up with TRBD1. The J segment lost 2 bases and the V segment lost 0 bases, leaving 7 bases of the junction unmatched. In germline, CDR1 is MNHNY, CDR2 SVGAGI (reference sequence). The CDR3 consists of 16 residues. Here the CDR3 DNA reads TGTGCCAGCAGTTACTCTGAGGGACAGCGGCCCTACGAGCAGTACTTC. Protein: CASSYSEGQRPYEQYF.

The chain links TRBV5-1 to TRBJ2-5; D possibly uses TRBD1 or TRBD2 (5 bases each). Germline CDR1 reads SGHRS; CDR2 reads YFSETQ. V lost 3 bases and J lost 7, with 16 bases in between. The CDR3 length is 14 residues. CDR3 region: CASSYNLGDGTQYF. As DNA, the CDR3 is TGCGCCAGCAGCTACAATCTGGGGGACGGGACCCAGTACTTC.

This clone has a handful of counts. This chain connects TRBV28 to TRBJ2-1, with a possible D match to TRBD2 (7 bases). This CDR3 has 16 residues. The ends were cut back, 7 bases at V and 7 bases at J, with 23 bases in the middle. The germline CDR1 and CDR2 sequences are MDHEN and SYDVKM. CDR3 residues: CASTLGGRAGDNEQFF. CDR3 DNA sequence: TGTGCCAGCACCCTAGGGGGGAGGGCAGGGGATAATGAGCAGTTCTTC.

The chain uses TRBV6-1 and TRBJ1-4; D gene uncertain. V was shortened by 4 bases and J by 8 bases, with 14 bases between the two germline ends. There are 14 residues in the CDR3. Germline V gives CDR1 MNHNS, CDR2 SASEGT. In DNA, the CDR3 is TGTGCCAGCAGTGTCTCGGGAGGTCGGGAAAAACTGTTTTTT. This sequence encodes CASSVSGGREKLFF.

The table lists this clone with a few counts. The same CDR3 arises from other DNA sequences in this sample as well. CDR3 nucleotide sequence: TGTGCCAGCAGCGTTGCTGGACAGGGTGAAGCTTTCTTT. Its translation: CASSVAGQGEAFF. The chain uses TRBV9 and TRBJ1-1; 8 bases line up with TRBD1. The CDR3 runs 13 residues. V was clipped by 2 bases and J by 7 bases; unmatched bases: 4. Germline V gene sequence: CDR1 SGDLS, CDR2 YYNGEE.

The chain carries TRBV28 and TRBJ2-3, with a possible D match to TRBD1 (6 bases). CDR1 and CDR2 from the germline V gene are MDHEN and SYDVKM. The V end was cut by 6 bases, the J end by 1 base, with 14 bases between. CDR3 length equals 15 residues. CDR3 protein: CASSLQGAGTDTQYF. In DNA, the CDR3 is TGTGCCAGCAGCCTACAGGGAGCTGGCACAGATACGCAGTATTTT.

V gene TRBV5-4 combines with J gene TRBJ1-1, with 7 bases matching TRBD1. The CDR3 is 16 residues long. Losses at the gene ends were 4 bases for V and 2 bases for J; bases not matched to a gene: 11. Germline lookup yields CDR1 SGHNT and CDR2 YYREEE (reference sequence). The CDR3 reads CASSPADRRINTEAFF. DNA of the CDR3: TGTGCCAGCAGCCCCGCGGACAGGAGAATAAACACTGAAGCTTTCTTT.

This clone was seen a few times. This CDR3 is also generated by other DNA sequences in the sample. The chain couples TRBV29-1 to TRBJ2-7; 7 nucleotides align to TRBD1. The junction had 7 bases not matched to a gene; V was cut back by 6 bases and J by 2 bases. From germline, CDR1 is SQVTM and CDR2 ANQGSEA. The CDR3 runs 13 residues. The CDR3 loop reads CSVDRQGTYEQYF. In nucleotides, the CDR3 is TGCAGCGTCGACAGACAGGGTACCTACGAGCAGTACTTC.

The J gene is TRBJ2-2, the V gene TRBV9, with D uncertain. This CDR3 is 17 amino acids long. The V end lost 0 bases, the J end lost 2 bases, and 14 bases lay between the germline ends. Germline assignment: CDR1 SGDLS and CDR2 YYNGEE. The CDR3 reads CASSVAASRLNTGELFF. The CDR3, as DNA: TGTGCCAGCAGCGTAGCTGCCTCGAGACTTAACACCGGGGAGCTGTTTTTT.

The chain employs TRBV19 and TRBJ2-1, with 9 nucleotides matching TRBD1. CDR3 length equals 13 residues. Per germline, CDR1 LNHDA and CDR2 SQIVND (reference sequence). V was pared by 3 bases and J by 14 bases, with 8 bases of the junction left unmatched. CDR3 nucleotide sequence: TGTGCCAGTAGTATCCGGGACAGGGTTATGAAGTTCTTC. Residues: CASSIRDRVMKFF.

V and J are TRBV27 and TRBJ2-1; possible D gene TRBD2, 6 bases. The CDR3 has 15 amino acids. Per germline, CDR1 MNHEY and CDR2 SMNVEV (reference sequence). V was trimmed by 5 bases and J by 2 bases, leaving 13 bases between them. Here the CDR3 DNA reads TGTGCCAGCAGTATGCCGGGACTGACCTACAATGAGCAGTTCTTC. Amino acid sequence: CASSMPGLTYNEQFF.

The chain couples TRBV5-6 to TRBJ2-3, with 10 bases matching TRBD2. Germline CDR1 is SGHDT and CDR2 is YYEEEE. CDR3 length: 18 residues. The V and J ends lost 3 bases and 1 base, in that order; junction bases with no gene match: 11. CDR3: CASSSLAGVGAGTDTQYF. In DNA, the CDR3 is TGTGCCAGCAGCTCTCTAGCGGGAGTCGGGGCCGGCACAGATACGCAGTATTTT.

In DNA, the CDR3 is TGTGCCAGCAACGACCCCTACGCGGTGGGCTACACCTTC. As protein: CASNDPYAVGYTF. V and J are TRBV6-5 and TRBJ1-2; no reliable D call. The CDR3 sequence is 13 residues long. Germline CDR1 MNHEY, CDR2 SVGAGI. Trimming stripped 7 bases from V and 8 bases from J, with 17 bases between.

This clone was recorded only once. CDR3 sequence reads: CASRQDRTANYGYTF. As DNA, the CDR3 is TGTGCCAGCAGACAGGACAGGACTGCTAACTATGGCTACACCTTC. V usage is TRBV28 and J usage is TRBJ1-2; 7 bases fit TRBD1. Germline CDR1 reads MDHEN; CDR2 reads SYDVKM. V was pared by 6 bases and J by 0 bases, with 7 bases of the junction left unmatched. This CDR3 contains 15 residues.

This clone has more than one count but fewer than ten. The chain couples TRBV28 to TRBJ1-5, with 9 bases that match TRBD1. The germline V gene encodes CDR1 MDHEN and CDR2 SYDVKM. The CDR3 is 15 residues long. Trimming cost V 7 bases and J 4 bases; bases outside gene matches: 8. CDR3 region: CASNAPGQGNQPQHF. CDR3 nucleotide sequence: TGTGCCAGCAACGCCCCGGGACAGGGTAATCAGCCCCAGCATTTT.

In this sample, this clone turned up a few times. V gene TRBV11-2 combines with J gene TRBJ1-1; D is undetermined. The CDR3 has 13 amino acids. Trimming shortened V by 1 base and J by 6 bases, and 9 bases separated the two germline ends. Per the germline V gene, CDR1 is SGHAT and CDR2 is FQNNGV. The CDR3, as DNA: TGTGCCAGCAGCTTAGTTTCTCAAGCTGAAGCTTTCTTT. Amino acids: CASSLVSQAEAFF.

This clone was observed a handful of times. The CDR3 nucleotides read TGTGCCAGCAGCCTGTCCCGGGGATACCAAGAGACCCAGTACTTC. It codes for CASSLSRGYQETQYF. The chain carries TRBV7-9 and TRBJ2-5; TRBD2 might be the D (5 bases). CDR1 and CDR2 from the germline V gene are SEHNR and FQNEAQ (reference sequence). The CDR3 is made up of 15 amino acids. Between the trimmed V and J ends, which lost 5 bases and 0 bases, there was a span of 13 bases. Combining the CDR3 with reference TRBV7-9 and TRBJ2-5 gives the whole variable domain DTGVSQNPRHKITKRGQNVTFRCDPISEHNRLYWYRQTLGQGPEFLTYFQNEAQLEKSRLLSDRFSAERPKGSFSTLEIQRTEQGDSAMYLCASSLSRGYQETQYFGPGTRLLVL.

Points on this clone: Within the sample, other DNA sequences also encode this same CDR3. CDR3 DNA sequence: TGTGCCAGCAGCCCAAGAGGTGGGAACACTGAAGCTTTCTTT. Translated, it gives CASSPRGGNTEAFF. This sequence joins TRBV7-2 and TRBJ1-1; D is undetermined. This CDR3 contains 14 residues. V lost 5 bases and J 1 base, leaving 11 bases between the germline ends. Germline V gene lookup returns CDR1 SGHTA and CDR2 FQGNSA.

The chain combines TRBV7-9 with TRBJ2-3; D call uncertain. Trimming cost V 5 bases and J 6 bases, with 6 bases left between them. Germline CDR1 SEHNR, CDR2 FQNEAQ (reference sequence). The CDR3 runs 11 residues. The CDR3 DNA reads TGTGCCAGCAGCAGGGTGGATACGCAGTATTTT. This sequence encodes CASSRVDTQYF.

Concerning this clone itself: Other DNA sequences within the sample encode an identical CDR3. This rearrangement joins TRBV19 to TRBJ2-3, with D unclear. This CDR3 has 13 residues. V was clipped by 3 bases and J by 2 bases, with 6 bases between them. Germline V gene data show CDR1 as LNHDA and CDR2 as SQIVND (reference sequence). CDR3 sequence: CASSIAYTDTQYF. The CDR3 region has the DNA TGTGCCAGTAGTATTGCTTACACAGATACGCAGTATTTT.

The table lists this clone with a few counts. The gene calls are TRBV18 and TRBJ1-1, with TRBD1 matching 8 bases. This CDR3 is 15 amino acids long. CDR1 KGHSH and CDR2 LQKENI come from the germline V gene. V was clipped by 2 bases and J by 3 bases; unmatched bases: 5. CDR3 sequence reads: CASSPVTGGYTEAFF. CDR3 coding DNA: TGTGCCAGCTCACCAGTAACAGGGGGTTACACTGAAGCTTTCTTT.

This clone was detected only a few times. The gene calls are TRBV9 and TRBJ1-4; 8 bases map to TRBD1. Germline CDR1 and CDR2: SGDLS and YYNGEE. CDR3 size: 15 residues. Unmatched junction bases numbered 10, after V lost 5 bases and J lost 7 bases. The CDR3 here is CASSDGQGRTEKLFF. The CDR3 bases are TGTGCCAGCAGTGACGGACAGGGCCGTACTGAAAAACTGTTTTTT.

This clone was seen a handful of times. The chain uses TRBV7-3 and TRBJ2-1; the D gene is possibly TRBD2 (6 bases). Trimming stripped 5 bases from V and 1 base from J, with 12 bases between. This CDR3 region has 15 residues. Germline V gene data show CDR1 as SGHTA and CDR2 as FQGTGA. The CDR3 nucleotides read TGTGCCAGCAGCCCGAGCGGGTTGTCCTACAATGAGCAGTTCTTC. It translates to CASSPSGLSYNEQFF.